The subject of this entry is one T cell receptor (beta chain). V lost 2 bases and J 2 bases, leaving 5 bases between the germline ends. The CDR3 has 12 amino acids. Germline CDR1 is SQVTM and CDR2 is ANQGSEA. The data originate from a study of T cells after yellow fever vaccination. A single record per CDR3 protein comes from TCRdb applying MiXCR to the 5' RACE reads. The data show a few hundred thousand distinct CDR3 sequences, under 14% seen once. This sequence originates from a young man who received the YFV17D yellow fever vaccine. This sequence joins TRBV29-1 and TRBJ2-3; no reliable D call. The specimen comprised PBMCs, sampled on the day of the first yellow fever vaccination. The CDR3 nucleotides are TGCAGCGTTGAAACCTCCACAGATACGCAGTATTTT. This gives the protein CSVETSTDTQYF.